The TCR beta chain under discussion was sequenced for a study of blood T cell repertoires in COVID-19. The repertoire was sequenced with immunoSEQ multiplex PCR; TCRdb's copy has only in-frame clones and lacks some. The sample contains 150,000 to 200,000 clones, 79% of which appear only once. This clone was found many times. CDR3 length equals 16 residues. Germline V gives CDR1 LNHDA, CDR2 SQIVND (reference sequence). J lost 11 bases, V lost 5 bases, and 13 bases had no gene match. The genes are TRBV19 and TRBJ1-5, with TRBD1 identical over 12 bases. Sequencing used peripheral blood. The receptor was isolated from a woman aged 40 to 50 with COVID-19, enrolled during active disease. As DNA, the CDR3 is TGTGCCAGTAGTCTAGGGGGACAGGGGGCTTATATCGCCCAGCATTTT. Translation gives CASSLGGQGAYIAQHF. The whole variable domain, remainder taken from reference TRBV19 and TRBJ1-5, is DGGITQSPKYLFRKEGQNVTLSCEQNLNHDAMYWYRQDPGQGLRLIYYSQIVNDFQKGDIAEGYSVSREKKESFPLTVTSAQKNPTAFYLCASSLGGQGAYIAQHFGDGTRLSIL.